This record covers a single TCR beta chain. Profiled with immunoSEQ multiplex PCR; TCRdb holds only in-frame clones, not every one. The profile covers around 15,000 clones, with 75% to 90% appearing a single time and roughly 12% taken by the ten largest. Germline V lookup: CDR1 SEHNR, CDR2 FQNEAQ (reference sequence). V was pared by 5 bases and J by 3 bases, with 17 bases between. This CDR3 has 15 amino acids. The sample belongs to a study of control samples from healthy donors and cancer patients. This chain uses TRBV7-9 with TRBJ2-7, with TRBD2 as a possible D gene (5 bases). Specimen: PBMCs. This TCR came from a woman in her seventies with colorectal cancer. For the CDR3, the DNA is TGTGCCAGCAGCCTGGGCGGGCGACAAAGCTACGAGCAGTACTTC. Amino acid sequence: CASSLGGRQSYEQYF.